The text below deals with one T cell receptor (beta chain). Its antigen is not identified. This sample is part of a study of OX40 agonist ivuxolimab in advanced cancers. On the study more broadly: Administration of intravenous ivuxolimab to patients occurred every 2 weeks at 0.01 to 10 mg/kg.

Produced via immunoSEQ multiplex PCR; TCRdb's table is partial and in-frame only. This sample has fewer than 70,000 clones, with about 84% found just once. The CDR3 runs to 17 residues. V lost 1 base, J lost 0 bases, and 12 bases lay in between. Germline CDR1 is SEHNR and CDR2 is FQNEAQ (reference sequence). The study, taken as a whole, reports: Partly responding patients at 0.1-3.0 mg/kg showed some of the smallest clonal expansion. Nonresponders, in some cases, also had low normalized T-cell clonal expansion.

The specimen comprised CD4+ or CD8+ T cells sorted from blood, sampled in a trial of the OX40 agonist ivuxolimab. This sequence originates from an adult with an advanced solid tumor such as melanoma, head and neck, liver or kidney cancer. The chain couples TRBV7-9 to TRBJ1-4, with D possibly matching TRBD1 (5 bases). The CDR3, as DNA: TGTGCCAGCAGCTTAGGCCCGGGGGTTGCAACTAATGAAAAACTGTTTTTT. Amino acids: CASSLGPGVATNEKLFF.